This record concerns one TCR beta chain sequence. This clonotype has a handful of counts. Its target antigen remains unknown. Qualities for individual bases were not recorded, and no much larger clone is one base off. Library prep was done by PCR. Sequencing was carried out with an Illumina HiSeq 2500. Molecular barcoding was employed in the preparation of TCR libraries, with unique molecular identifiers being used to normalize TCRbeta repertoire quantification. The raw public reads went through TCRdb reprocessing: fastp at Q25, MiXCR clone calling, in-frame beta chains kept. Each entry is one CDR3 protein sequence, shown with its most common DNA and genes. The sample table records some 550,000 distinct CDR3 sequences; about 16% of these occur just once. About 3.1% of the sample lies in the top ten. Spanning cysteine to phenylalanine, the CDR3 consists of 16 amino acids. The read is trimmed to its CDR3 DNA, 48 bases read in frame from base 1. V is pared back by 0 bases and J by 1 base, with 11 bases lying between the germline termini. Sequences SGHRS (CDR1) and YFSETQ (CDR2) are obtained from the germline V gene.

This sample was taken from a study of T-cell reconstitution after alpha-beta-depleted transplantation in children (dated by TCRdb to 2016 to 2017). Notes on the research overall: The study quantitatively tracked T-cell immune reconstitution after TCRalphabeta/CD19-depleted allogeneic hematopoietic cell transplantation in children using TCR repertoire profiling.

The sequencing used PBMCs from the stem cell graft donor, collected from the stem cell graft. This sequence uses TRBV5-1 and TRBJ2-4; TRBD1 is perhaps the D gene, given 5 matching bases. The receptor was isolated from a human donor who donated a stem cell graft to a child with acute lymphoblastic leukemia. The CDR3 protein is CASSLEGMAAKNIQYF. The sequenced DNA: TGCGCCAGCAGCTTGGAGGGGATGGCTGCCAAAAACATTCAGTACTTC.